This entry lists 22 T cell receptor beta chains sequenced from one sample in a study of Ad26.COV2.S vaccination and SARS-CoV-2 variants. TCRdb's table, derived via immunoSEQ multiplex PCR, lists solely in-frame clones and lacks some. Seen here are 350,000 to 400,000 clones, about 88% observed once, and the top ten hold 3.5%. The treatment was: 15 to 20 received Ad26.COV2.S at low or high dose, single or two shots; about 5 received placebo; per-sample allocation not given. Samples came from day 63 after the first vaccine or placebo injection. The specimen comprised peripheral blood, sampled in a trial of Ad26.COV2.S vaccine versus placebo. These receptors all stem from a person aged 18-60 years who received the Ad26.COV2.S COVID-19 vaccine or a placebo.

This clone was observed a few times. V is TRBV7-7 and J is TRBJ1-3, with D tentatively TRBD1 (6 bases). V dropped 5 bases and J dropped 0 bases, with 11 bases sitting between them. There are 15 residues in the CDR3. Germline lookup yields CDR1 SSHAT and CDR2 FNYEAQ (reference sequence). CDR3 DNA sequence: TGTGCCAGCAGCCCCGGGACAACCTCTGGAAACACCATATATTTT. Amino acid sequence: CASSPGTTSGNTIYF.

Here the CDR3 DNA reads TGTGCCAGCAGCCCAGCTTGGGGGACTGAAGCTTTCTTT. It translates to CASSPAWGTEAFF. The rearrangement uses TRBV9 and TRBJ1-1; tentatively, D is TRBD1 (5 bases). The CDR3 sequence is 13 residues long. Germline values: CDR1 SGDLS, CDR2 YYNGEE. With 4 bases removed from V and 5 bases from J, the gap between germline ends came to 12 bases. The full variable domain, its missing parts supplied by reference TRBV9 and TRBJ1-1, is DSGVTQTPKHLITATGQRVTLRCSPRSGDLSVYWYQQSLDQGLQFLIQYYNGEERAKGNILERFSAQQFPDLHSELNLSSLELGDSALYFCASSPAWGTEAFFGQGTRLTVV.

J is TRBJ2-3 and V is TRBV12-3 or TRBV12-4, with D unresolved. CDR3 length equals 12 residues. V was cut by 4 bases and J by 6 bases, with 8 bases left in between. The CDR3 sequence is CASSSRVDTQYF. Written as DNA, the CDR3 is TGTGCCAGCAGTTCCCGCGTGGATACGCAGTATTTT.

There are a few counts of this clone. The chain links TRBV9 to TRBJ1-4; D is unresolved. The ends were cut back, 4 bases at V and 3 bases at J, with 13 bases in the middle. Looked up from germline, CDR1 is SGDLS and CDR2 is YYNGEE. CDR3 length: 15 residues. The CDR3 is CASSPGLWANEKLFF. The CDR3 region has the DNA TGTGCCAGCAGCCCCGGGTTGTGGGCTAATGAAAAACTGTTTTTT.

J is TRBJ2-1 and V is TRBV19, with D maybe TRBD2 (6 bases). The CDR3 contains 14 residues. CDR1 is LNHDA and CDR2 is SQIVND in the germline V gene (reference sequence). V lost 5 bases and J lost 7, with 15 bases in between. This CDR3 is CASSSPGLWNEQFF. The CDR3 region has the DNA TGTGCCAGTAGTTCCCCGGGACTGTGGAATGAGCAGTTCTTC.

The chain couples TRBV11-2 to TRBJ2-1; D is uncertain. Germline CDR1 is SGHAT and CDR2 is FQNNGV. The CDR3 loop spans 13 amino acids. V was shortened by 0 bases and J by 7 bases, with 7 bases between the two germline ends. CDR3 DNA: TGTGCCAGCAGCTTAGAATTCTCGAATGAGCAGTTCTTC. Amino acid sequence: CASSLEFSNEQFF.

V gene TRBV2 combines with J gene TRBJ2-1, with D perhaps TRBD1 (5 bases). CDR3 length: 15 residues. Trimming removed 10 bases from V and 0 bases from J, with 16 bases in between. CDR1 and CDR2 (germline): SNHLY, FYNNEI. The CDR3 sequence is CATGLDRSSYNEQFF. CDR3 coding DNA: TGTGCCACCGGGTTAGACAGAAGCTCCTACAATGAGCAGTTCTTC.

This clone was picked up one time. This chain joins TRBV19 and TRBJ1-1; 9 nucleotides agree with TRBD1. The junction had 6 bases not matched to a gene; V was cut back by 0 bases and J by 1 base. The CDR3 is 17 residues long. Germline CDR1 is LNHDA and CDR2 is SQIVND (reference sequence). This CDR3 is CASSIDRGTGKNTEAFF. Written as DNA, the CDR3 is TGTGCCAGTAGTATAGACCGCGGGACAGGGAAGAACACTGAAGCTTTCTTT. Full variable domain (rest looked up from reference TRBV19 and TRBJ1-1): DGGITQSPKYLFRKEGQNVTLSCEQNLNHDAMYWYRQDPGQGLRLIYYSQIVNDFQKGDIAEGYSVSREKKESFPLTVTSAQKNPTAFYLCASSIDRGTGKNTEAFFGQGTRLTVV.

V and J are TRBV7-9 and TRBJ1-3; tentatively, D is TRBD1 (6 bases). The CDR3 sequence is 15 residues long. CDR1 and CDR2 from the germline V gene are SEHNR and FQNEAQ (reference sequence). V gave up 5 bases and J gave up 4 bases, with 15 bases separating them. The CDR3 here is CASSVLRGDGNTIYF. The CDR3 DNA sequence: TGTGCCAGCAGCGTCCTCAGGGGAGACGGAAACACCATATATTTT.

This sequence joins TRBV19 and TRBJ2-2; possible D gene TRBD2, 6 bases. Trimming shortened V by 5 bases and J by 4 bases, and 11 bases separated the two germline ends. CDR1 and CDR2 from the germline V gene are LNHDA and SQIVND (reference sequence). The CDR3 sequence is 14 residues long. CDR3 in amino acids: CASSDGGVTGELFF. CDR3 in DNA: TGTGCCAGTAGTGACGGGGGTGTCACCGGGGAGCTGTTTTTT.

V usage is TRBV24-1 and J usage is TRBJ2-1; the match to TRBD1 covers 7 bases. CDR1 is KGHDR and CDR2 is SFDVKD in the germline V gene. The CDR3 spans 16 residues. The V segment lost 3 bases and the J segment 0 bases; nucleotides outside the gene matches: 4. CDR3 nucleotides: TGTGCCACCAGTGATAGGGGGCGAAGCTCCTACAATGAGCAGTTCTTC. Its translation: CATSDRGRSSYNEQFF.

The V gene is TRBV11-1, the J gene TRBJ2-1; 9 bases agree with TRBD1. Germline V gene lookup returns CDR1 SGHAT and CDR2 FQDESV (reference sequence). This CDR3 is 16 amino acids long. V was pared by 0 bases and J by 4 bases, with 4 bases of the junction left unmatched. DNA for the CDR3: TGTGCCAGCAGCTTAGCAGGGACAGGGAGATACAATGAGCAGTTCTTC. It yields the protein CASSLAGTGRYNEQFF.

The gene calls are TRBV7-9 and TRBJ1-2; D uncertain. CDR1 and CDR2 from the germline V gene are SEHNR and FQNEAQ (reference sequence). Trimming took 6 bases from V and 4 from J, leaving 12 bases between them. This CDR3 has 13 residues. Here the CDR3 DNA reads TGTGCCAGCAGTACCCGCTGGGGCTATGGCTACACCTTC. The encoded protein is CASSTRWGYGYTF.

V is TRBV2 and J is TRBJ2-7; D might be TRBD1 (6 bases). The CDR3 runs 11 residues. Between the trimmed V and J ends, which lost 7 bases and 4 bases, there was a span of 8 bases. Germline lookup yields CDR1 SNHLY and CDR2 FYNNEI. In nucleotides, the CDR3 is TGTGCCAGCACCACAGGGTACGAGCAGTACTTC. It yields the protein CASTTGYEQYF.

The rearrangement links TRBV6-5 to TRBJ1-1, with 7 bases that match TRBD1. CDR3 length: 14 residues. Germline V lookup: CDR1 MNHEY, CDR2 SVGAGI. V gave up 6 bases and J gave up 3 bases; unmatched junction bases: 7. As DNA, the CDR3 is TGTGCCAGCAGACAGGGACAGTGGGACACTGAAGCTTTCTTT. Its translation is CASRQGQWDTEAFF.

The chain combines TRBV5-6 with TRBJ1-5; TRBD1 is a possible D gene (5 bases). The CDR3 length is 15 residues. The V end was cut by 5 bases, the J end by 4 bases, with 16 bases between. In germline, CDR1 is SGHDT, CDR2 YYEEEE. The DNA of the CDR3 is TGTGCCAGCAGGTTGTGGGGGGAGCTAAATCAGCCCCAGCATTTT. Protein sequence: CASRLWGELNQPQHF.

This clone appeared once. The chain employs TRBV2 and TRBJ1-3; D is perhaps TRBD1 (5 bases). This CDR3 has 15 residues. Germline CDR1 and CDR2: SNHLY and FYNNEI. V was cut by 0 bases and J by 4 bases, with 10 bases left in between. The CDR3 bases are TGTGCCAGCAGTGAAGCCGGGGCGAAGGGAAACACCATATATTTT. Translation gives CASSEAGAKGNTIYF.

The CDR3 DNA is TGTGCCAGCAGCCAATCACAGACCCTTTACAATGAGCAGTTCTTC. Its translation is CASSQSQTLYNEQFF. The rearrangement joins TRBV4-2 to TRBJ2-1, with D unclear. This CDR3 comprises 15 residues. V gave up 2 bases and J gave up 4 bases, with 12 bases separating them. Per germline, CDR1 LGHNA and CDR2 YNFKEQ.

CDR3 in amino acids: CASSLDVSGLYNEQFF. The CDR3 DNA follows: TGTGCCAGCAGCTTAGATGTTAGCGGGCTTTACAATGAGCAGTTCTTC. The rearrangement links TRBV11-2 to TRBJ2-1; 7 nucleotides agree with TRBD2. The CDR3 is made up of 16 amino acids. Trimming took 0 bases from V and 4 from J; bases not matched to a gene: 6. Germline V gene sequence: CDR1 SGHAT, CDR2 FQNNGV. Supplemented by reference TRBV11-2 and TRBJ2-1, the full variable domain reads EAGVAQSPRYKIIEKRQSVAFWCNPISGHATLYWYQQILGQGPKLLIQFQNNGVVDDSQLPKDRFSAERLKGVDSTLKIQPAKLEDSAVYLCASSLDVSGLYNEQFFGPGTRLTVL.

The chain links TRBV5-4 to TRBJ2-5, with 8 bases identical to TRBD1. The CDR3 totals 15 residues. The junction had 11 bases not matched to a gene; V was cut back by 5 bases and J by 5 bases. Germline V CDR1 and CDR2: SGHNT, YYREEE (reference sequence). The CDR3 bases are TGTGCCAGCAGGAGGACAGGGTTCCTTAGGGAGACCCAGTACTTC. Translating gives CASRRTGFLRETQYF.

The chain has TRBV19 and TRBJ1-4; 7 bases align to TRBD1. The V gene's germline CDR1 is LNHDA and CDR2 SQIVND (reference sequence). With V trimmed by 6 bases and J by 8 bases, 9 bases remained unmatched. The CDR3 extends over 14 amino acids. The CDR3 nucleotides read TGTGCCAGTAGAACCCGGGACAGCGGAGAAAAACTGTTTTTT. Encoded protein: CASRTRDSGEKLFF.

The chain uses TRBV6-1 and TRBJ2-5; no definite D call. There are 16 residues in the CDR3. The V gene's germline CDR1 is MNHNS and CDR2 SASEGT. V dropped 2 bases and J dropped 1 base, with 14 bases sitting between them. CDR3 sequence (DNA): TGTGCCAGCAGTGAATTTTTAGCTACCTTCCAAGAGACCCAGTACTTC. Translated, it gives CASSEFLATFQETQYF.